This T cell receptor beta chain was profiled in a study of T cells in localized non-small cell lung cancer. Study findings and constraints: Median detection of top 100 tumor clones in adjacent lung was around 60 clones. Greater blood T cell density accompanied longer overall survival. The greatest T cell clonality was found in uninvolved adjacent lung (higher than in tumor).

TCRdb's table, derived via immunoSEQ multiplex PCR, lists solely in-frame clones and lacks some. Found here are 11,000 or so clones, roughly 84% of them singletons; the top ten hold around a fifth. A remark on this clone: Its antigen remains unknown.

V gave up 6 bases and J gave up 8 bases; unmatched junction bases: 8. The length of the CDR3 is 13 residues. CDR1 and CDR2 (germline): MNHNS, SASEGT. The sample in question was peripheral blood, obtained before any cancer treatment. The clonotype comes from a male donor aged 60 or older with stage I lung adenocarcinoma. The chain couples TRBV6-1 to TRBJ1-2; 8 nucleotides align to TRBD1. CDR3 region: CASRNGQGWGYTF. CDR3 bases: TGTGCCAGCAGGAACGGACAGGGATGGGGCTACACCTTC.